A single T cell receptor (beta chain) is shown here with its context. The target antigen is unknown. Data came from immunoSEQ multiplex PCR; TCRdb stores just in-frame clones and leaves some out. The sample lists about 8,500 clones, 84% occurring once. With 2 bases clipped from V and 6 bases from J, the junction kept 4 bases outside the gene matches. This CDR3 is built from 14 residues. Germline V gene sequence: CDR1 KGHSH, CDR2 LQKENI. Relapse after autologous stem cell transplantation occurred in every patient, and brentuximab vedotin exposure varied. Magnetic negative selection was used to purify CD4+ T cells from thawed PBMCs. The record originates from a study of PD-1 blockade in classical Hodgkin lymphoma. Whole-study context: It was nivolumab at 3 mg/kg, given intravenously every 2 weeks, that patients received. Study results and caveats: Exclusion covered patients beginning nivolumab under 1 year post-ASCT. It was reported that newly diagnosed patients had less baseline TCR diversity than healthy donors.

The specimen comprised CD4+ T cells from blood, sampled at baseline. The chain uses TRBV18 and TRBJ2-1, with 7 bases aligning to TRBD2. The sequence was obtained from a human donor with classical Hodgkin lymphoma. The CDR3 region is CASSPGLEPNEQFF. In DNA form, the CDR3 reads TGTGCCAGCTCACCAGGACTAGAACCCAATGAGCAGTTCTTC. Supplemented by reference TRBV18 and TRBJ2-1, the full variable domain reads NAGVMQNPRHLVRRRGQEARLRCSPMKGHSHVYWYRQLPEEGLKFMVYLQKENIIDESGMPKERFSAEFPKEGPSILRIQQVVRGDSAAYFCASSPGLEPNEQFFGPGTRLTVL.